This T cell receptor beta chain was identified in a study of blood T cell repertoires in COVID-19. This CDR3 region has 15 residues. Trimming took 0 bases from V and 5 from J, leaving 11 bases between them. Germline V gene data show CDR1 as SGHNT and CDR2 as YYREEE (reference sequence). Sequenced by immunoSEQ multiplex PCR; TCRdb stores in-frame clones only, minus some. This sample has over 130,000 clones, with around 80% found just once. This clonotype originated in an elderly woman with active or convalescent COVID-19. V is TRBV5-4 and J is TRBJ1-4; no firm D call. Material: peripheral blood. The CDR3 protein is CASSLDNTQNEKLFF. CDR3 in DNA: TGTGCCAGCAGCTTGGATAACACCCAGAATGAAAAACTGTTTTTT.